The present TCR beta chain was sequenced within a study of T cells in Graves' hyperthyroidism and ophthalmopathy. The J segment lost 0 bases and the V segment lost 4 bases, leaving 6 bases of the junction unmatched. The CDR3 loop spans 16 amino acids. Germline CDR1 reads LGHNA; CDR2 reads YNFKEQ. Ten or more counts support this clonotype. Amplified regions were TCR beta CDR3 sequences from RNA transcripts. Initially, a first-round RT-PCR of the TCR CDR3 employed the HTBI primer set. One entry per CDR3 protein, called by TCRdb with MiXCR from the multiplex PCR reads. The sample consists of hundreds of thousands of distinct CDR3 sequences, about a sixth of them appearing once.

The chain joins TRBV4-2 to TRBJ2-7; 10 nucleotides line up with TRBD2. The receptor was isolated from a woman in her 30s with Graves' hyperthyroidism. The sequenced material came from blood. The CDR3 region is CASSLNSGRASYEQYF. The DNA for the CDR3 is TGTGCCAGCAGCCTCAACAGCGGGAGGGCCTCCTACGAGCAGTACTTC.